Listed below are T cell receptor beta chains from one sample, sequenced in a study of T-cell reconstitution after alpha-beta-depleted transplantation in children. A single record per CDR3 protein comes from TCRdb applying MiXCR to the PCR reads. The repertoire includes more than 450,000 distinct CDR3 sequences, about 18% of them detected once, and approximately 3% sits in the top ten. The material was PBMCs from the stem cell graft donor, obtained from the stem cell graft. The receptors stem from a human donor who donated a stem cell graft to a child with acute lymphoblastic leukemia. Each CDR3 is given with its conserved first and last residue. The D gene is left open where the match is weak. Clone size, where shown, is once, few, many, or a class for clones that have expanded.

J gene: TRBJ2-5
D gene: -
clone size: few
V gene: TRBV29-1
CDR3 protein: CSVERPGQETQYF
CDR3 DNA: TGCAGCGTTGAGAGGCCGGGGCAAGAGACCCAGTACTTC

J gene: TRBJ2-1
D gene: -
clone size: few
V gene: TRBV5-1
CDR3 protein: CASSGGLGSDEQFF
CDR3 DNA: TGCGCCAGCAGCGGAGGACTCGGCTCGGATGAGCAGTTCTTC

J gene: TRBJ2-1
D gene: TRBD2
clone size: few
V gene: TRBV5-1
CDR3 protein: CASSLLPMSGRGAYNEQFF
CDR3 DNA: TGCGCCAGCAGCTTGTTGCCAATGAGCGGGAGGGGCGCCTACAATGAGCAGTTCTTC

J gene: TRBJ1-6
D gene: -
clone size: -
V gene: TRBV19
CDR3 protein: CASSMGLWSPLHF
CDR3 DNA: TGTGCCAGTAGTATGGGGTTGTGGTCACCCCTCCACTTT

J gene: TRBJ1-1
D gene: -
clone size: -
V gene: TRBV19
CDR3 protein: CASTHSGNTEAFF
CDR3 DNA: TGTGCCAGTACACATTCCGGGAACACTGAAGCTTTCTTT

J gene: TRBJ2-3
D gene: -
clone size: few
V gene: TRBV7-9
CDR3 protein: CASSFPPGRTDTQYF
CDR3 DNA: TGTGCCAGCAGCTTCCCCCCTGGCCGCACAGATACGCAGTATTTT

J gene: TRBJ2-7
D gene: TRBD2
clone size: -
V gene: TRBV10-3
CDR3 protein: CAISEMRAGGTYEQYF
CDR3 DNA: TGTGCCATCAGTGAAATGAGGGCGGGAGGTACCTACGAGCAGTACTTC

J gene: TRBJ2-5
D gene: -
clone size: few
V gene: TRBV24-1
CDR3 protein: CATSDPGQEGETQYF
CDR3 DNA: TGTGCCACCAGTGATCCCGGACAGGAGGGAGAGACCCAGTACTTC

J gene: TRBJ1-5
D gene: -
clone size: many
V gene: TRBV27
CDR3 protein: CASSLGENQPQHF
CDR3 DNA: TGTGCCAGCAGTTTAGGTGAGAATCAGCCCCAGCATTTT

J gene: TRBJ1-5
D gene: TRBD1
clone size: few
V gene: TRBV12-3/TRBV12-4
CDR3 protein: CASSSRTGGSGQPQHF
CDR3 DNA: TGTGCCAGCAGCTCTAGGACAGGGGGCTCGGGTCAGCCCCAGCATTTT

J gene: TRBJ1-5
D gene: -
clone size: few
V gene: TRBV5-5
CDR3 protein: CASSPKGGAPNQPQHF
CDR3 DNA: TGTGCCAGCAGCCCCAAGGGTGGGGCACCCAATCAGCCCCAGCATTTT

J gene: TRBJ1-5
D gene: -
clone size: -
V gene: TRBV6-1
CDR3 protein: CASSAPGPLNQPQHF
CDR3 DNA: TGTGCCAGCAGTGCCCCGGGGCCCCTCAATCAGCCCCAGCATTTT

J gene: TRBJ1-2
D gene: -
clone size: -
V gene: TRBV27
CDR3 protein: CASSWGANYGYTF
CDR3 DNA: TGTGCCAGCAGTTGGGGAGCTAACTATGGCTACACCTTC

J gene: TRBJ2-2
D gene: -
clone size: once
V gene: TRBV29-1
CDR3 protein: CSVLATRNTGELFF
CDR3 DNA: TGCAGCGTTTTGGCAACTCGTAACACCGGGGAGCTGTTTTTT

J gene: TRBJ1-1
D gene: -
clone size: few
V gene: TRBV12-3/TRBV12-4
CDR3 protein: CASSGGRDSNTEAFF
CDR3 DNA: TGTGCCAGCAGTGGGGGTCGAGACAGCAACACTGAAGCTTTCTTT

J gene: TRBJ2-3
D gene: TRBD2
clone size: -
V gene: TRBV5-6
CDR3 protein: CASSPGLGRPDTQYF
CDR3 DNA: TGTGCCAGCAGCCCGGGACTCGGGAGGCCAGATACGCAGTATTTT

J gene: TRBJ1-1
D gene: -
clone size: few
V gene: TRBV2
CDR3 protein: CASNPVAEAFF
CDR3 DNA: TGTGCCAGCAATCCAGTGGCTGAAGCTTTCTTT